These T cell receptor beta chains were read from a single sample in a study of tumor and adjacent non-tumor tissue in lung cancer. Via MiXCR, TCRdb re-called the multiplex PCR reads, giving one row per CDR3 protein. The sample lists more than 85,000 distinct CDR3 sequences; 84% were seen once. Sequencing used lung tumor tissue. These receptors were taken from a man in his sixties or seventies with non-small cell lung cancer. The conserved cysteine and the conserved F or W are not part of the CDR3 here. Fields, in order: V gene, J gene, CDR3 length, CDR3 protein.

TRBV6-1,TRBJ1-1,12,ASSIGRINTEAF
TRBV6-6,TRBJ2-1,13,ASSYSTGADNGLF
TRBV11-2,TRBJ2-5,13,ASCISPGTSGTQC
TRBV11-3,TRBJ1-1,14,ASNLKTGWMNTESL
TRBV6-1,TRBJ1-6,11,ASRGETNSPLH
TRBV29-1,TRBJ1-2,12,SVQTPTSNYGCI
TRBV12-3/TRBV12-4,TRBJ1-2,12,ASNQWGTYYGYT
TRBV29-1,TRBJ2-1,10,SVRQGYNEHF
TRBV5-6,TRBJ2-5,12,ASSWLGREETQY
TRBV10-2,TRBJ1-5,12,ASSGTGANQPQL
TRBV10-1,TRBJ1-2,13,ASSESRGPPYGYT
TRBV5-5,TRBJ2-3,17,ASSYYPGTSGGRTDTQY
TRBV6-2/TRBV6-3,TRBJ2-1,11,ASNSRARNEQF
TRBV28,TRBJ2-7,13,ASTTRRAGAYERY
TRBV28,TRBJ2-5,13,ASSRRVGGIETQY
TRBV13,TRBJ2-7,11,ASCSTTRDEQY
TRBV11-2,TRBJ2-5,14,VSSPRTSGVEETQY
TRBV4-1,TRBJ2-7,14,SSSLRLAGEGDEQY
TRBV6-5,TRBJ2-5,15,ASSSTGIGFPQGTQY
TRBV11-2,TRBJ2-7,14,ASSPPIGTPTYEQC
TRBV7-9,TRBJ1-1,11,ASSLSGAPGAF
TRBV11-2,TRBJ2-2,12,ASSLVTATGELF
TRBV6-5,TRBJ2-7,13,GAGRRLAGSYGQY
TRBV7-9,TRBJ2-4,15,ASSLASIWGAKNIRY
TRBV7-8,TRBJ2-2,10,ASSLGTGELY
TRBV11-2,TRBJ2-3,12,ASSIGIGADTQY
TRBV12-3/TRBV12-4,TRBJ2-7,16,ASSIWGGGEVGSYEQY
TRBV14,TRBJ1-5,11,ASSQGGTLPQH
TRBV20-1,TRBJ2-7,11,SVYPGDGGEQY
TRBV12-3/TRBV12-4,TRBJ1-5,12,ASGFSAGNQPQQ
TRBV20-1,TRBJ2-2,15,NARGGSAGVGTGELF
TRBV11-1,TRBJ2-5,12,TSTRTGGAETQY
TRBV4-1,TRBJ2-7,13,ASSQEDRGSYEQY
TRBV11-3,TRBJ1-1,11,VNNSFRDTEAF
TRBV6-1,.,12,ASGETQGTREQF
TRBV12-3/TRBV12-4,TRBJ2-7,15,ASTFRLAATSSYEQY
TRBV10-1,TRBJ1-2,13,ASSGPTGQPYDYT
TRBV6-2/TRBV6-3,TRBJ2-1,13,ASSGGGPGINEQF
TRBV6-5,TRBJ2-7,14,ASSYFTGTSAREQY
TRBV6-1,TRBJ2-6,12,TSSEGAGANVLT
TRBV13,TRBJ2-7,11,ASSSTMGDELY
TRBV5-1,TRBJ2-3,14,ASSLGAEDWGDTQY
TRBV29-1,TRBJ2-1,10,SVRQGYKEQF
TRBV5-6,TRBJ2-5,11,ASSLVARETQY
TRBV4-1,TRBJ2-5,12,PSSQQWGHETQY